This T cell receptor beta chain was documented in a study of ipilimumab plus nivolumab after autologous stem cell transplantation (dated by TCRdb to the early 2020s). Looking at the study overall: Trial patients received a median of roughly 5 ipilimumab doses and fewer than 10 nivolumab doses. The intent-to-treat population of the trial was made up of 35 to 40 patients. The trial enrolled patients with high-risk diffuse large B cell lymphoma, mature T cell lymphoma, or multiple myeloma undergoing autologous transplant. Included in the myeloma cohort were high-risk transplant-naive patients as well as patients relapsing within 3 years of a first autologous transplant. The investigation overall reported the following: Combined checkpoint inhibition as post-transplant consolidation was concluded by the authors to appear tolerable. According to the authors, a biologic rationale for studying the approach further came from T cell receptor repertoire, regulatory T cell phenotype and gut microbiota profiles.

V is trimmed back by 5 bases and J by 7 bases, and the junction contains 7 bases that no gene match accounts for. The cysteine opens and the phenylalanine closes a CDR3 of 15 amino acids. Just CDR3 DNA is preserved here, 45 bases in frame from base 1. Based on the germline V gene, the CDR1 and CDR2 sequences are SGHTA and FQGTGA. Checkpoint therapy began 14 to 28 days after autologous transplant, with ipilimumab given at 1 mg/kg intravenously on day 1 of selected weeks. Nivolumab was given at 3 mg/kg intravenously on day 1 of weeks 1, 4, 7, 10, and every two weeks through week 26. This Phase Ib clinical trial tested ipilimumab plus nivolumab, a combined checkpoint inhibition, as consolidation after autologous stem cell transplantation. Concerning this clone itself: Its antigen is currently not known. Base-call qualities are not available, and no considerably larger clone is one nucleotide away.

Libraries were built with the immunoSEQ multiplex PCR assay. Not all clones reach the TCRdb copy of this immuneACCESS table, which keeps in-frame sequences only. Checked studies attribute under half of the gap to unresolved V genes and leave the rest unexplained. This sample holds 4,000 to 6,000 clones; around 71% were observed only once. The top ten clonotypes cover 28% of the sample. Sequencing used PBMCs, obtained in a trial of ipilimumab plus nivolumab as post-transplant consolidation. This TCR came from a male donor with multiple myeloma. The chain is assembled from TRBV7-3 and TRBJ2-1, with TRBD2 matching 11 junction bases. The nucleotide sequence reads as follows: TGTGCCAGCAGCCCAACTAGCGGGAGTTGGAATGAGCAGTTCTTC. Its protein is CASSPTSGSWNEQFF. The variable domain in full, with residues beyond the CDR3 obtained from the reference TRBV7-3 and TRBJ2-1 genes, is GAGVSQTPSNKVTEKGKYVELRCDPISGHTALYWYRQSLGQGPEFLIYFQGTGAADDSGLPNDRFFAVRPEGSVSTLKIQRTERGDSAVYLCASSPTSGSWNEQFFGPGTRLTVL.